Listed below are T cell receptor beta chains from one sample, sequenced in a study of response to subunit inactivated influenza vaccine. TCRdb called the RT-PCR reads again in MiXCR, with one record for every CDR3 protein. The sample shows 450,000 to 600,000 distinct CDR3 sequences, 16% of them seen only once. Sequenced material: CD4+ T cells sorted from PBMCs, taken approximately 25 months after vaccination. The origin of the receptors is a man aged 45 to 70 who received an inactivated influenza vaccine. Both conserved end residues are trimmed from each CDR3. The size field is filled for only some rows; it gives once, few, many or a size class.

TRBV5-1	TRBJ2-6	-	ASSEGSGHLT
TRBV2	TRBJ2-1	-	ASSEARGIYNEQF
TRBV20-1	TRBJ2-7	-	SARDLGQGIGQY
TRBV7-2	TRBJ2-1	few	ASSTSQDINEQF
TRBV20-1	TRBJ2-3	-	SARRDSTDTQY
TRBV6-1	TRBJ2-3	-	ASTAGAPTDTQY
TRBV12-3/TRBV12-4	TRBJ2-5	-	ASSLRSGAGGETQY
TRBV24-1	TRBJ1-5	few	ATRRAGRNQPQH
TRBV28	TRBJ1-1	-	ASSFPGAAEAF
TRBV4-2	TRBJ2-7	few	ASSQPTGAVSYEQY
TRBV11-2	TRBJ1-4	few	ASSLFGGGQGDEKLF
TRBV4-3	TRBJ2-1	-	ASSQDYRSYNEQF
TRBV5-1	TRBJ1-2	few	ASSPVDRGYGFT
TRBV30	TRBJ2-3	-	AWSVGGSTDTQY
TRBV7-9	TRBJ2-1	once	ASSERSGSYNGQF
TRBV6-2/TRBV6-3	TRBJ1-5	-	ASSYDGAGGFRIQPQH
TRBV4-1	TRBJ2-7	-	ASSQPTPPPSGGIYSYEQY
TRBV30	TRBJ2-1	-	AWRTGTSGVNEQF
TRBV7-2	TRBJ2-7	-	ASSLAGPRGQNYEQY
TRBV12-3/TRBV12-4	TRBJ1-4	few	ASSPDGRKLF
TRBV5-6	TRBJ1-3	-	ASRVVQEASEDY
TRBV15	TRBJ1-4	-	ATSRDLQSATNEKLF
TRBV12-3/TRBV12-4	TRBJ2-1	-	ASSQTGGEQF
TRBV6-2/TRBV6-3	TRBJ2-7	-	ASSKQPYEQY
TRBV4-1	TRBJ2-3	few	ASSSNIGTDTQY
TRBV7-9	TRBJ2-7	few	ASSPQLATNYEQY
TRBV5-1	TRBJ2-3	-	ASSLGVTDTTDTQY
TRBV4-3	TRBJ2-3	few	ASSQDATADTQY
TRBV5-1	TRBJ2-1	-	ASSFGTSGNDEQF
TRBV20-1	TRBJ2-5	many	SARSRGRETQY
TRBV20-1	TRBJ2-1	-	SASSGRASYNEQF
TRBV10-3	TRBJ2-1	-	AISIDRANEQF
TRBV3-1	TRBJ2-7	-	ASSHENLPKQY
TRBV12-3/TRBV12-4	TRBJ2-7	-	ASSFAGTAYEQY
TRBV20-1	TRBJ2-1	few	SARIGLAGGTYNEQF
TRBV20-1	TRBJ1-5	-	SVVSGDEGQPQH
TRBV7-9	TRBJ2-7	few	ASSWGSTGSYEQY
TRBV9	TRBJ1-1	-	ASSPVVGEAF
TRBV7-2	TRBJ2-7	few	ASSLAASGGSYEQY
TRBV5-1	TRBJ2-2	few	ASTGATDIFSGELF
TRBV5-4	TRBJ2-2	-	ASARDRVVPGELF
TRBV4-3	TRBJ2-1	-	ASSREGENYNEQF
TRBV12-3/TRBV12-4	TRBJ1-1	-	ASSLAGQEAF
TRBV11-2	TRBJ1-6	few	ASSLNTGQGLPLH
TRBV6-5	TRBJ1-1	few	ASSRDGAAF
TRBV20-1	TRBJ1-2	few	SARETTGRLGYT
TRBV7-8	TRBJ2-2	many	ASSLVIPKGVKLF
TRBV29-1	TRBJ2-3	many	SVESLRYTQY
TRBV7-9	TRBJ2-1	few	ANSSFSYNEQF
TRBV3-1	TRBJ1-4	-	ASSQDVTGLNEKLF
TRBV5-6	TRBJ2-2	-	ASSLEGGRNTGELF